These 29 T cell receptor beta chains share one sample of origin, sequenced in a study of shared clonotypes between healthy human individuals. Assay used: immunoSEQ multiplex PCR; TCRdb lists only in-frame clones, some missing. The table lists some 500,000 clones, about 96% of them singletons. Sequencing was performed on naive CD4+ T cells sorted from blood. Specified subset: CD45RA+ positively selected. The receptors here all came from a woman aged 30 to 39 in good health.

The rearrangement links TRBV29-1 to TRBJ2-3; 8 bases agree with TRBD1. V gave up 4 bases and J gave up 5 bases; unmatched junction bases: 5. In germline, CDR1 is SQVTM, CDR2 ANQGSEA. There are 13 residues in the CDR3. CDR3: CSVAGQGQDTQYF. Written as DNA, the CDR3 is TGCAGCGTTGCCGGACAGGGTCAAGATACGCAGTATTTT.

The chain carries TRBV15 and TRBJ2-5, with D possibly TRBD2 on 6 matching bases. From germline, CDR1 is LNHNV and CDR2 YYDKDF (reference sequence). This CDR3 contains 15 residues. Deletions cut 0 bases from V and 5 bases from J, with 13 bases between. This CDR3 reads CATSRDWQEGETQYF. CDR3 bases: TGTGCCACCAGCAGAGATTGGCAGGAGGGGGAGACCCAGTACTTC.

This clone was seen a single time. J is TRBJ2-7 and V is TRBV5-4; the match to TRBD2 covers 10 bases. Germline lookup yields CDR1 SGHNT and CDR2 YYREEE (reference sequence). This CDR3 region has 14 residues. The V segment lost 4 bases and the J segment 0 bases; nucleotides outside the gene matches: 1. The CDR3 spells CASSPSGSSYEQYF. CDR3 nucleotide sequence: TGTGCCAGCAGCCCTAGCGGGAGCTCCTACGAGCAGTACTTC.

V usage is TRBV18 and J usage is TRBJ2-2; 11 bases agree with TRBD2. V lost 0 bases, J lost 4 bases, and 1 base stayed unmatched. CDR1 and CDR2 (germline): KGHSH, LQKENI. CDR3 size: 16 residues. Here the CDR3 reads CASSPPGLAATGELFF. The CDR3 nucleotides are TGTGCCAGCTCACCACCGGGACTAGCGGCCACCGGGGAGCTGTTTTTT. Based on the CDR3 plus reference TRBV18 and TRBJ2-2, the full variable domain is NAGVMQNPRHLVRRRGQEARLRCSPMKGHSHVYWYRQLPEEGLKFMVYLQKENIIDESGMPKERFSAEFPKEGPSILRIQQVVRGDSAAYFCASSPPGLAATGELFFGEGSRLTVL.

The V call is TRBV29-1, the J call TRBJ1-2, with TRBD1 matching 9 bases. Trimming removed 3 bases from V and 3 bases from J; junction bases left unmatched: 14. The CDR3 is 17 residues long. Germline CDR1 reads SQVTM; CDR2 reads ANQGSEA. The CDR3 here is CSVDDLDRGLWDYGYTF. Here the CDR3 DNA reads TGCAGCGTTGATGATTTGGACAGGGGCCTTTGGGACTATGGCTACACCTTC.

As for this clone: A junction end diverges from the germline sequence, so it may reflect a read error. The CDR3 nucleotides read TGTGCCAGCAGGTTAGACAGGGGTGGCCACACCTTC. This translates into CASRLDRGGHTF. J is TRBJ1-2 and V is TRBV5-6; 8 nucleotides match TRBD1. The CDR3 runs 12 residues. CDR1 is SGHDT, CDR2 YYEEEE, per germline.

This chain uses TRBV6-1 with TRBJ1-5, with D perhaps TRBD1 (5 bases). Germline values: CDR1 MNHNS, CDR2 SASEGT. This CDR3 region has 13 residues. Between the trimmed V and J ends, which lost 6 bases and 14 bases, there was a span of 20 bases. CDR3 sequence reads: CASRTTLMGGEHF. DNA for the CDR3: TGTGCCAGCAGGACGACCCTCATGGGGGGGGAGCATTTT.

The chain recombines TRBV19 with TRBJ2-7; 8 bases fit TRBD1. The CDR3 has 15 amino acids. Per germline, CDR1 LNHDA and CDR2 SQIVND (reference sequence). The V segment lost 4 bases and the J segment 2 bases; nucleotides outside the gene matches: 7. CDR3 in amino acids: CASSKAQGAAYEQYF. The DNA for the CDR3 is TGTGCCAGTAGTAAAGCGCAGGGGGCGGCCTACGAGCAGTACTTC.

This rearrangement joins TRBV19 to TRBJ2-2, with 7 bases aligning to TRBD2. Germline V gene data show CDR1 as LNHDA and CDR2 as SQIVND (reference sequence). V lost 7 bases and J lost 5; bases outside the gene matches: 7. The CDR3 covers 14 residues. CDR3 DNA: TGTGCCAGTACCGGACTAGGGGCGACCGGGGAGCTGTTTTTT. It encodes CASTGLGATGELFF.

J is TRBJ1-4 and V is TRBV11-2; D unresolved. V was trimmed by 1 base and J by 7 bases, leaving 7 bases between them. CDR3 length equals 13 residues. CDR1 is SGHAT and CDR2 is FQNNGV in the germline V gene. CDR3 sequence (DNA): TGTGCCAGCAGCTTAGGTCGCTTTGAAAAACTGTTTTTT. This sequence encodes CASSLGRFEKLFF.

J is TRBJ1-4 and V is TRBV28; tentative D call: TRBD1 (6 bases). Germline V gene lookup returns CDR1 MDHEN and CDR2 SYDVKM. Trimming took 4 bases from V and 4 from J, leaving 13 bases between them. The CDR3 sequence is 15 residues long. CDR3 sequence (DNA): TGTGCCAGCAGTTGGAAGACAGGAAATAATGAAAAACTGTTTTTT. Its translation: CASSWKTGNNEKLFF.

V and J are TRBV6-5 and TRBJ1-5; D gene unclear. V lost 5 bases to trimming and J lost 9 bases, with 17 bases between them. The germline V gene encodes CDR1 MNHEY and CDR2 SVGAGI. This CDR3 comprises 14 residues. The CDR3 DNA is TGTGCCAGCAGTGACCGACCTCATTGGGGGCCCCAGCATTTT. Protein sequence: CASSDRPHWGPQHF.

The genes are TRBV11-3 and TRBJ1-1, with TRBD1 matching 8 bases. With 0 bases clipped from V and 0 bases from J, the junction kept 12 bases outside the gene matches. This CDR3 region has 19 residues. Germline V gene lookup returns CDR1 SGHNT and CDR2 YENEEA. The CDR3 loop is CASSLDWGTGDNMNTEAFF. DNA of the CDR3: TGTGCCAGCAGCTTAGATTGGGGGACAGGCGATAACATGAACACTGAAGCTTTCTTT.

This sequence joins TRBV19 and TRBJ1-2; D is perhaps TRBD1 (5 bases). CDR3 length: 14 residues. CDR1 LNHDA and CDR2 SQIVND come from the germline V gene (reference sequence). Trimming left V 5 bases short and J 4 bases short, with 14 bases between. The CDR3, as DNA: TGTGCCAGTAGTCAGGACACCTCCTTCTATGGCTACACCTTC. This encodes CASSQDTSFYGYTF.

Here the CDR3 reads CASSGLAGGPGSYEQYF. DNA of the CDR3: TGTGCCAGCAGCGGACTAGCGGGAGGCCCCGGCTCCTACGAGCAGTACTTC. The chain links TRBV11-2 to TRBJ2-7; 14 bases agree with TRBD2. The V gene's germline CDR1 is SGHAT and CDR2 FQNNGV. This CDR3 is 17 amino acids long. With V trimmed by 5 bases and J by 0 bases, 6 bases remained unmatched.

The CDR3 protein is CAWSVPGQGYEKLFF. For the CDR3, the DNA is TGTGCCTGGAGTGTACCGGGACAGGGTTATGAAAAACTGTTTTTT. This sequence joins TRBV30 and TRBJ1-4, with TRBD1 matching over 9 bases. Germline assignment: CDR1 GTSNPN and CDR2 SVGIG (reference sequence). This CDR3 has 15 residues. The V gene end was trimmed by 0 bases and the J gene end by 6 bases; junction bases not matched to a gene: 5.

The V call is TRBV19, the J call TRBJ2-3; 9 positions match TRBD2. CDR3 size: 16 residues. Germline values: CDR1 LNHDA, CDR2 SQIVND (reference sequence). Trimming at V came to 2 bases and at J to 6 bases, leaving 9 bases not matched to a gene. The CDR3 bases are TGTGCCAGTAGTATACAAAGCGGACTAGCGTACGATACGCAGTATTTT. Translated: CASSIQSGLAYDTQYF.

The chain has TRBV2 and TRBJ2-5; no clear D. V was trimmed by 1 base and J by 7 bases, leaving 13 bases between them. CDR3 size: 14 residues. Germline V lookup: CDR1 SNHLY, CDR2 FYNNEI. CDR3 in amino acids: CASSEVNGVWTQYF. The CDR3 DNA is TGTGCCAGCAGTGAAGTCAATGGGGTGTGGACCCAGTACTTC.

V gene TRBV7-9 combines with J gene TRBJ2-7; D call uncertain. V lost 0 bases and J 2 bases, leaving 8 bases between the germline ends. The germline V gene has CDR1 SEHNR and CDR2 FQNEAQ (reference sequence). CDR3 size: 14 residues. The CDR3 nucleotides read TGTGCCAGCAGCTTAGCGCGGCTAACCTACGAGCAGTACTTC. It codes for CASSLARLTYEQYF.

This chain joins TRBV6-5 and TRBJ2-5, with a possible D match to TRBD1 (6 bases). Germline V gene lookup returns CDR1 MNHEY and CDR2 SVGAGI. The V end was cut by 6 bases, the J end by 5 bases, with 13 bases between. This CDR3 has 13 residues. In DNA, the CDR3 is TGTGCCAGCAGCTCGGGACACTTGGAGACCCAGTACTTC. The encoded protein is CASSSGHLETQYF.

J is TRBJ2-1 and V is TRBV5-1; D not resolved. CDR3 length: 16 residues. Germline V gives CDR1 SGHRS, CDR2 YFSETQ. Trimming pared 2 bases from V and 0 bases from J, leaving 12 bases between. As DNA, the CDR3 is TGCGCCAGCAGCTTTGAAGCGACACACTCCTACAATGAGCAGTTCTTC. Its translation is CASSFEATHSYNEQFF.

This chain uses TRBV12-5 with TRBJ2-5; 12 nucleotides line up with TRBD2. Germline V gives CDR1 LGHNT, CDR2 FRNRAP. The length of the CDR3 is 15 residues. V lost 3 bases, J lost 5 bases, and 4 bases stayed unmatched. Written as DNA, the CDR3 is TGTGCTAGTGGTTTATCTAGCGGGAGGGTGGAGACCCAGTACTTC. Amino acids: CASGLSSGRVETQYF.

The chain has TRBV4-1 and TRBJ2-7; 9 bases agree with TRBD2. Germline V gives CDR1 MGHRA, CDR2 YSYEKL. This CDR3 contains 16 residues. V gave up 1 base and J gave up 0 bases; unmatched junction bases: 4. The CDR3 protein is CASSQGAGGVSYEQYF. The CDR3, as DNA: TGCGCCAGCAGCCAAGGGGCGGGGGGGGTCTCCTACGAGCAGTACTTC.

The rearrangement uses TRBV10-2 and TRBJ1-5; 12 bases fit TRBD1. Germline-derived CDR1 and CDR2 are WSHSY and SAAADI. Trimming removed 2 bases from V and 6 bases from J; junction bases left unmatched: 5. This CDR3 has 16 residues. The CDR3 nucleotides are TGCGCCAGCAGTGAGAGGGACAGGGGGCTCGGTCAGCCCCAGCATTTT. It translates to CASSERDRGLGQPQHF.

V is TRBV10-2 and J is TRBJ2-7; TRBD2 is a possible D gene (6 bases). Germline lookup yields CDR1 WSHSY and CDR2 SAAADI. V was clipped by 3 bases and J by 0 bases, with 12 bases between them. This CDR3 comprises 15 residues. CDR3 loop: CASSDLGTSSYEQYF. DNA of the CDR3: TGCGCCAGCAGTGATTTGGGGACTTCCTCCTACGAGCAGTACTTC.

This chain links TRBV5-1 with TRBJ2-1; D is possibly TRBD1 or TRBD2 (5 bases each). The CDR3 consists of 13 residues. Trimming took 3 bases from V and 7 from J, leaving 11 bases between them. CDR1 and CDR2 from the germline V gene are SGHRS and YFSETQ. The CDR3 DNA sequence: TGCGCCAGCAGCTCGGGGAAGGGGAATGAGCAGTTCTTC. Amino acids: CASSSGKGNEQFF.

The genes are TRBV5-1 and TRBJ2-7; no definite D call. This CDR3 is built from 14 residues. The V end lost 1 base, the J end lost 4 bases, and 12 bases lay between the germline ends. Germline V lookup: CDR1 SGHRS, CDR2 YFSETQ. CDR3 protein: CASSLSTEKYEQYF. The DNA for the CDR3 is TGCGCCAGCAGCTTGTCTACGGAGAAATACGAGCAGTACTTC.

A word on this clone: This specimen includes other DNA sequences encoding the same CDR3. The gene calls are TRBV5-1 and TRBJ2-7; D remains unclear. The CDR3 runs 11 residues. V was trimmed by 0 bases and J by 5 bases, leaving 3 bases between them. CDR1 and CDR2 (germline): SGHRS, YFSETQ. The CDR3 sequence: CASSLGDEQYF. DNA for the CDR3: TGCGCCAGCAGCTTGGGGGACGAGCAGTACTTC. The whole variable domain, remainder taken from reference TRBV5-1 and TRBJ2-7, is KAGVTQTPRYLIKTRGQQVTLSCSPISGHRSVSWYQQTPGQGLQFLFEYFSETQRNKGNFPGRFSGRQFSNSRSEMNVSTLELGDSALYLCASSLGDEQYFGPGTRLTVT.

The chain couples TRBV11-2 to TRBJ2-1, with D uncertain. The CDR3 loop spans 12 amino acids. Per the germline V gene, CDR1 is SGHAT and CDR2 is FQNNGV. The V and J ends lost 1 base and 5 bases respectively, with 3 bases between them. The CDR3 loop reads CASSLGNNEQFF. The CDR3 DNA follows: TGTGCCAGCAGCTTAGGTAACAATGAGCAGTTCTTC.